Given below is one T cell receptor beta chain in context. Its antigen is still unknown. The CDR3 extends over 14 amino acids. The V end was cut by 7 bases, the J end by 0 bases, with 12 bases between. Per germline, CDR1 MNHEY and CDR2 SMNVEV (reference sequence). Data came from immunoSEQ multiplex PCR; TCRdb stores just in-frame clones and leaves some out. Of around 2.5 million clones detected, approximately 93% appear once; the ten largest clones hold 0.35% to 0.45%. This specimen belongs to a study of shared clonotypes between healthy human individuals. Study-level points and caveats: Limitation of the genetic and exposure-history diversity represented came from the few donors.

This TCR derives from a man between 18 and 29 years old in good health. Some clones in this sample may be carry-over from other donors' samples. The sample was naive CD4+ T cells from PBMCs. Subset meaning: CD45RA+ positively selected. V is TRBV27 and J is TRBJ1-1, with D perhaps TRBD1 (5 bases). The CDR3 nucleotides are TGTGCCAGCAAGCCCTGGGGGATGAACACTGAAGCTTTCTTT. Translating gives CASKPWGMNTEAFF.